The 7 T cell receptor beta chains listed next were all sequenced from one sample in a study of T cells in women clearing cervical HPV infection. Here immunoSEQ multiplex PCR was the method, and the copy in TCRdb shows in-frame clones only, minus some. Its clone listing holds about 20,000 clones. Sequencing input: blood buffy coat. The receptors were gathered from a woman between 18 and 69 years old with a cervical HPV16 infection that either progressed to CIN3+ or cleared (not recorded which).

On this clone itself: With the read ending 3 residues before the CDR3 end, the germline J gene is used to fill in that end. This chain links TRBV7-2 with TRBJ1-2; D gene unclear. The CDR3 totals 17 residues. V shed 0 bases and J shed 6 bases, with 20 bases lying between them. Looked up from germline, CDR1 is SGHTA and CDR2 is FQGNSA. CDR3 in amino acids: CASSLAGLGNSLDGYTF. The part of the CDR3 DNA that was read is TGTGCCAGCAGCTTAGCAGGGTTAGGTAATTCTCTGGATGGC.

Incomplete CDR3 DNA: TGCGCCAGCAGCCAGCGGGAGAAGGCTGGGGAG. Residues: CASSQREKAGE. The full-length CDR3 reads as CASSQREKAGELFF. This chain links TRBV5-1 with TRBJ2-2; 8 positions match TRBD2. The read halts 3 residues ahead of the CDR3 end, with the missing end drawn from the germline J gene. The germline gives CDR1 SGHRS, CDR2 YFSETQ. V trimming: 4 bases; J trimming: 8 bases; junction bases outside the gene matches: 7. CDR3 length: 14 amino acids.

Remarks on this clone: Read data end 3 residues before the CDR3 end; the end is taken from the germline J gene. The chain links TRBV20-1 to TRBJ1-2; 7 bases match TRBD1. The CDR3 contains 14 residues. The trim removed 0 bases at V and 4 bases at J, leaving 5 bases unmatched. Germline CDR1 DFQATT, CDR2 SNEGSKA (reference sequence). The CDR3 loop is CSARDGDRLYGYTF. The CDR3 DNA, read in part, is TGCAGTGCTAGAGATGGGGACAGACTCTATGGC.

About this clone itself: The read halts 3 residues ahead of the CDR3 end, with the missing end drawn from the germline J gene. V gene TRBV19 combines with J gene TRBJ2-2; perhaps TRBD2 as D (6 bases). This CDR3 comprises 14 residues. V was shortened by 4 bases and J by 4 bases, with 10 bases between the two germline ends. Germline values: CDR1 LNHDA, CDR2 SQIVND (reference sequence). CDR3 in amino acids: CASSKLAGTGELFF. Partial CDR3 DNA: TGTGCCAGTAGTAAACTAGCTGGCACCGGGGAG.

Concerning this clone: The CDR3 end falls 3 residues outside the read, so it is completed with the germline J gene. The V and J genes are TRBV11-2 and TRBJ2-3; 9 bases fit TRBD1. Germline V gives CDR1 SGHAT, CDR2 FQNNGV. The CDR3 runs to 13 residues. This chain's CDR3 is CASSRDRERAQYF. The CDR3 bases that were read are TGTGCCAGCAGCCGGGACAGGGAACGGGCG.

Details on this clone: Read sequence stops 3 residues before the CDR3 end, and the germline J gene provides the missing end. The chain carries TRBV2 and TRBJ1-2; D not certain. Per the germline V gene, CDR1 is SNHLY and CDR2 is FYNNEI. Between the trimmed V and J ends, which lost 4 bases and 4 bases, there was a span of 13 bases. The CDR3 length is 14 residues. Here the CDR3 reads CASSVPQSGYGYTF. CDR3 DNA (partial): TGTGCCAGCAGTGTCCCACAGTCAGGCTATGGC.

The sequenced CDR3 bases are TGTGCCAGCAGCTTACAGGGGTTTGAG. It encodes CASSLQGFE. The full-length CDR3 reads as CASSLQGFEQFF. The chain recombines TRBV7-9 with TRBJ2-1; D perhaps matches TRBD1 (6 bases). The CDR3 end is not reached by the read, which stops 3 residues before it; the germline J gene fills it in. V was pared by 2 bases and J by 9 bases, with 8 bases between. The CDR3 spans 12 residues. Germline V CDR1 and CDR2: SEHNR, FQNEAQ (reference sequence). Supplemented by reference TRBV7-9 and TRBJ2-1, the full variable domain reads DTGVSQNPRHKITKRGQNVTFRCDPISEHNRLYWYRQTLGQGPEFLTYFQNEAQLEKSRLLSDRFSAERPKGSFSTLEIQRTEQGDSAMYLCASSLQGFEQFFGPGTRLTVL.